The source of this TCR beta chain is a study of OX40 agonist ivuxolimab in advanced cancers. The CDR3 runs to 13 residues. Germline V gene sequence: CDR1 SGHTA, CDR2 FQGTGA. V was clipped by 2 bases and J by 3 bases, with 7 bases between them. The data were produced by immunoSEQ multiplex PCR, yet TCRdb's version contains in-frame clones alone and is incomplete. The sample records approximately 70,000 clones, about 92% being singletons. The clonotype originates from an adult with an advanced solid tumor such as melanoma, head and neck, liver or kidney cancer. V gene TRBV7-3 combines with J gene TRBJ2-5, with D unclear. The specimen comprised CD4+ or CD8+ T cells sorted from blood, sampled in a trial of the OX40 agonist ivuxolimab. The CDR3 nucleotides read TGTGCCAGCAGCTTATACAAGGAAGAGACCCAGTACTTC. It codes for CASSLYKEETQYF.